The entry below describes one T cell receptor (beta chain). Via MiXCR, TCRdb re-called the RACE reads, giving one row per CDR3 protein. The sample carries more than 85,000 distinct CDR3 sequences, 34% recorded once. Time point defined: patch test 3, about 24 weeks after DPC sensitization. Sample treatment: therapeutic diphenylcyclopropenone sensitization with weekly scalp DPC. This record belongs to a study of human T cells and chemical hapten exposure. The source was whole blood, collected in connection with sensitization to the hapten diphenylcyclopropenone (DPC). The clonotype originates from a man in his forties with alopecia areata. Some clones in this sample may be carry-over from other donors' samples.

The CDR3 nucleotides read TGTGCCAGCAGCCCGACTAGGGGCCGGACCCAGTACTTC. Translated: CASSPTRGRTQYF. This chain uses TRBV7-2 with TRBJ2-5; D is perhaps TRBD2 (6 bases). Trimming took off 5 bases at V and 7 bases at J, with 14 bases between the two ends. The CDR3 runs 13 residues. CDR1 SGHTA and CDR2 FQGNSA come from the germline V gene.